These T cell receptor beta chains were read from a single sample in a study of identical twins. TCRdb re-analysed the 5' RACE reads in MiXCR, keeping a single row per CDR3 protein. The sample consists of 400,000 to 500,000 distinct CDR3 sequences, 14% of them appearing once. The sample was also reused in another study, on yellow fever vaccine responses in identical twins.

Material: CD4+ T cells sorted from blood. These receptors originate from a young woman in good health. The CDR3 runs from the conserved cysteine through the conserved F or W. A D gene is named only where the DNA matches it firmly. Size tells how often a clone was seen (once, few, many) or the class of an expanded clone, and some rows leave it out.

>TRBJ2-5|TRBV29-1|.|TRBD1
CSGTGGWETQYF
TGCAGCGGAACAGGGGGCTGGGAGACCCAGTACTTC
>TRBJ1-4|TRBV10-3|many|TRBD1
CATGTGEKLFF
TGTGCCACCGGGACAGGTGAAAAACTGTTTTTT
>TRBJ2-5|TRBV10-1|few|.
CASSLSAAGGTQYF
TGCGCCAGCAGCCTCTCAGCAGCCGGGGGGACCCAGTACTTC
>TRBJ2-7|TRBV20-1|.|TRBD1
CSATGQEIYEQYF
TGCAGTGCTACGGGACAGGAGATCTACGAGCAGTACTTC
>TRBJ1-4|TRBV20-1|.|.
CSASGVEKLFF
TGCAGTGCTAGTGGTGTTGAAAAACTGTTTTTT
>TRBJ2-7|TRBV29-1|many|.
CSVVRDLGEQYF
TGCAGCGTTGTGCGGGATTTGGGCGAGCAGTACTTC
>TRBJ2-5|TRBV14|few|.
CASSQDLWVGETQYF
TGTGCCAGCAGCCAAGACCTCTGGGTTGGAGAGACCCAGTACTTC
>TRBJ1-6|TRBV12-3/TRBV12-4|many|.
CASSLVNSPLHF
TGTGCCAGCAGTTTAGTTAATTCACCCCTCCACTTT
>TRBJ2-2|TRBV24-1|.|TRBD2
CATSALAGGGHTGELFF
TGTGCCACCAGTGCACTAGCGGGAGGGGGCCATACCGGGGAGCTGTTTTTT
>TRBJ2-1|TRBV27|few|TRBD1
CASTWTGYNEQFF
TGTGCCAGCACCTGGACAGGTTACAATGAGCAGTTCTTC
>TRBJ2-3|TRBV18|few|TRBD1
CASSPGQGVTDTQYF
TGTGCCAGCTCACCGGGACAGGGGGTAACAGATACGCAGTATTTT
>TRBJ2-5|TRBV7-2|.|.
CASSLEGGWKTQYF
TGTGCCAGCAGCTTAGAGGGAGGTTGGAAGACCCAGTACTTC
>TRBJ2-1|TRBV7-9|many|.
CASSLVRGKGEQFF
TGTGCCAGCAGCTTAGTTCGGGGAAAGGGTGAGCAGTTCTTC
>TRBJ2-3|TRBV12-3/TRBV12-4|many|.
CASSFKGTPTDTQYF
TGTGCCAGCAGTTTTAAGGGGACCCCCACAGATACGCAGTATTTT
>TRBJ2-7|TRBV3-1|many|TRBD2
CASEGLASEQYF
TGTGCCAGCGAAGGACTAGCTAGTGAGCAGTACTTC
>TRBJ2-6|TRBV5-6|few|.
CASSLIYSGANVLTF
TGTGCCAGCAGCTTGATCTACTCTGGGGCCAACGTCCTGACTTTC
>TRBJ2-1|TRBV5-1|.|TRBD2
CASSLEGTSFGAEQFF
TGCGCCAGCAGCTTGGAAGGGACTAGCTTCGGGGCTGAGCAGTTCTTC
>TRBJ2-3|TRBV14|.|TRBD2
CASSQGLAGYNTQYF
TGTGCCAGCAGCCAAGGCCTAGCGGGGTACAATACGCAGTATTTT
>TRBJ1-5|TRBV9|few|.
CASSVETGSNQPQHF
TGTGCCAGCAGCGTAGAAACAGGCTCCAATCAGCCCCAGCATTTT
>TRBJ2-7|TRBV5-5|few|TRBD2
CASSPSGLVSDEQYF
TGTGCCAGCAGCCCATCTGGACTAGTTAGCGACGAGCAGTACTTC
>TRBJ2-2|TRBV7-9|.|.
CTSSLEGESELFF
TGTACCAGCAGCTTAGAGGGAGAATCAGAGCTGTTTTTT
>TRBJ2-3|TRBV18|many|.
CASSPSITDTQYF
TGTGCCAGCTCACCTTCCATTACAGATACGCAGTATTTT
>TRBJ2-6|TRBV20-1|.|.
CSARDPWGANVLTF
TGCAGTGCTAGAGACCCTTGGGGGGCCAACGTCCTGACTTTC
>TRBJ2-1|TRBV10-3|few|.
CALGPSSYNEQFF
TGTGCCCTCGGACCCAGCTCCTACAATGAGCAGTTCTTC
>TRBJ2-6|TRBV20-1|few|TRBD1
CSARWDRSSGANVLTF
TGCAGTGCTAGGTGGGACAGGAGCTCTGGGGCCAACGTCCTGACTTTC
>TRBJ2-1|TRBV2|.|.
CASSEGQRGEQFF
TGTGCCAGCAGTGAAGGTCAGCGTGGTGAGCAGTTCTTC
>TRBJ2-7|TRBV7-2|few|.
CASSLAGRHEQYF
TGTGCCAGCAGCTTAGCGGGGAGGCACGAGCAGTACTTC
>TRBJ2-7|TRBV10-3|.|.
CAISESKGSGYEQYF
TGTGCCATCAGTGAGTCGAAGGGATCAGGCTACGAGCAGTACTTC
>TRBJ2-2|TRBV12-3/TRBV12-4|few|.
CASSLRPGGPAGELFF
TGTGCCAGCAGCTTACGCCCTGGGGGGCCAGCCGGGGAGCTGTTTTTT
>TRBJ1-5|TRBV20-1|few|.
CSARVPVDSSNQPQHF
TGCAGTGCTAGAGTACCAGTGGACAGTAGCAATCAGCCCCAGCATTTT
>TRBJ2-3|TRBV6-5|.|TRBD2
CASSYSGLAGPDTQYF
TGTGCCAGCAGTTACTCCGGACTAGCGGGACCAGATACGCAGTATTTT
>TRBJ1-1|TRBV5-5|.|.
CASSLYRWNTEAFF
TGTGCCAGCAGCTTGTACAGATGGAACACTGAAGCTTTCTTT
>TRBJ2-3|TRBV9|.|.
CASSPRIWGDTQYF
TGTGCCAGCAGCCCTCGCATATGGGGGGATACGCAGTATTTT
>TRBJ2-7|TRBV24-1|.|TRBD1
CATRRDRLDEQYF
TGTGCCACCAGACGGGACAGGCTCGACGAGCAGTACTTC
>TRBJ2-2|TRBV15|.|TRBD1
CATRGQGNTGELFF
TGTGCCACCAGGGGACAGGGGAACACCGGGGAGCTGTTTTTT
>TRBJ2-3|TRBV7-2|.|.
CASSLVWLATDTQYF
TGTGCCAGCAGCTTAGTTTGGCTAGCCACAGATACGCAGTATTTT
>TRBJ2-7|TRBV6-5|.|.
CASSYHHRGGNEQYF
TGTGCCAGCAGCTACCACCACAGGGGCGGGAACGAGCAGTACTTC
>TRBJ1-4|TRBV20-1|few|.
CSAPRQSNEKLFF
TGCAGTGCTCCCCGACAGAGTAATGAAAAACTGTTTTTT
>TRBJ2-1|TRBV20-1|.|.
CKPVQAPGGHEQFF
TGCAAACCCGTCCAGGCCCCCGGGGGCCATGAGCAGTTCTTC
>TRBJ2-1|TRBV20-1|.|TRBD1
CSARDDRGLQFF
TGCAGTGCTAGAGACGACAGGGGGCTGCAGTTCTTC
>TRBJ1-2|TRBV14|.|.
CASSQVSGPYGYTF
TGTGCCAGCAGCCAAGTTTCAGGGCCCTATGGCTACACCTTC
>TRBJ2-2|TRBV3-1|.|.
CASSQDPPAGELFF
TGTGCCAGCAGCCAAGATCCCCCAGCCGGGGAGCTGTTTTTT
>TRBJ2-7|TRBV28|few|.
CASSTPGTVTYEQYF
TGTGCCAGCAGTACCCCCGGGACGGTCACCTACGAGCAGTACTTC
>TRBJ2-1|TRBV20-1|.|.
CSAALDRPYNEQFF
TGCAGTGCTGCCCTTGACAGGCCGTACAATGAGCAGTTCTTC
>TRBJ2-7|TRBV29-1|many|TRBD1
CSARQGAGEQYF
TGCAGCGCACGACAGGGGGCTGGCGAGCAGTACTTC
>TRBJ1-6|TRBV20-1|.|.
CSARDSSNSPLHF
TGCAGTGCTAGGGACTCTTCCAATTCACCCCTCCACTTT